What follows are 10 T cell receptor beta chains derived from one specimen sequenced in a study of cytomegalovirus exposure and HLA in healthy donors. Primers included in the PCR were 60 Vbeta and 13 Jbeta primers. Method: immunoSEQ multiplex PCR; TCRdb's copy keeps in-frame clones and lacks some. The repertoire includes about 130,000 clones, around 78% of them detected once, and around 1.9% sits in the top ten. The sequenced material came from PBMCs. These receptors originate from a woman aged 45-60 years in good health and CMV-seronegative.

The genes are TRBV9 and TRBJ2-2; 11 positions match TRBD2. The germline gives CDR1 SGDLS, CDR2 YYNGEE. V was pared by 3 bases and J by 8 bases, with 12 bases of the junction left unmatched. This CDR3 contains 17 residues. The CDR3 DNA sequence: TGTGCCAGCAGCGCTGGTAGCGGGAGGGCGTCGGTTGGGGAGCTGTTTTTT. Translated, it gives CASSAGSGRASVGELFF.

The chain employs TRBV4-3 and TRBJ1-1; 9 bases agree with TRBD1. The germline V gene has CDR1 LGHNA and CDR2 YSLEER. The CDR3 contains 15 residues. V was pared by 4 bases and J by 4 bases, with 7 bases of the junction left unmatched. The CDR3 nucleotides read TGCGCCAGCAGCCTAGATCCGGACAGGGGCACTGAAGCTTTCTTT. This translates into CASSLDPDRGTEAFF.

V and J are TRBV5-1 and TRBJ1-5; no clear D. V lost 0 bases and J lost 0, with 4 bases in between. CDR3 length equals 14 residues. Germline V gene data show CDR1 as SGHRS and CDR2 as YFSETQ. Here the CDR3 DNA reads TGCGCCAGCAGCTTGGACAGTAGCAATCAGCCCCAGCATTTT. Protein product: CASSLDSSNQPQHF.

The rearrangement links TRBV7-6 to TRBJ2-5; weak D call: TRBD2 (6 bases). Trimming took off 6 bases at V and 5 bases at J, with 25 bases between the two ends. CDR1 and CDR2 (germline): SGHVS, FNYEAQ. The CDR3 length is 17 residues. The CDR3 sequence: CASSFPSGVPRGETQYF. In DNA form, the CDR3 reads TGTGCCAGCAGTTTTCCCTCGGGGGTCCCCCGCGGGGAGACCCAGTACTTC. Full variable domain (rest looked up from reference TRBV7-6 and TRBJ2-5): GAGVSQSPRYKVTKRGQDVALRCDPISGHVSLYWYRQALGQGPEFLTYFNYEAQQDKSGLPNDRFSAERPEGSISTLTIQRTEQRDSAMYRCASSFPSGVPRGETQYFGPGTRLLVL.

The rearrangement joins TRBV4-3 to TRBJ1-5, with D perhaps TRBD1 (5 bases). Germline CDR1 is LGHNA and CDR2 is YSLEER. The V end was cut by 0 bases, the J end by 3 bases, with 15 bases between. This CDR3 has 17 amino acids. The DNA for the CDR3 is TGCGCCAGCAGCCAAGATCTTGGGGGAGGGGTCAATCAGCCCCAGCATTTT. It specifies CASSQDLGGGVNQPQHF.

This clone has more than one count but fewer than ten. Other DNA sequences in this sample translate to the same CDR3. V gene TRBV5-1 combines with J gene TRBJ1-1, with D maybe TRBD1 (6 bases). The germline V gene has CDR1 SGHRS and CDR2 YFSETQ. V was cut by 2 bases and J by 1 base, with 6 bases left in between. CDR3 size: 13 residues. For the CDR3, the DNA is TGCGCCAGCAGCTTACAGGGGAACACTGAAGCTTTCTTT. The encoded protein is CASSLQGNTEAFF.

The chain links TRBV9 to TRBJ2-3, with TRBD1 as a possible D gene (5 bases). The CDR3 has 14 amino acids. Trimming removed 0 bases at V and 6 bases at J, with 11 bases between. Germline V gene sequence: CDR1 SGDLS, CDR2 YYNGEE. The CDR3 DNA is TGTGCCAGCAGCGTAGGGGCAGGGTCGGATACGCAGTATTTT. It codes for CASSVGAGSDTQYF.

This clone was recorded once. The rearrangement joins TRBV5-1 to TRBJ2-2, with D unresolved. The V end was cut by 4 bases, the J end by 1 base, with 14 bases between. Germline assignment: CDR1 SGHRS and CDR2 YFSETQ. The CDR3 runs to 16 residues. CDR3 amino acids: CASSTMAAGNTGELFF. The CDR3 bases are TGCGCCAGCAGCACGATGGCGGCCGGGAACACCGGGGAGCTGTTTTTT.

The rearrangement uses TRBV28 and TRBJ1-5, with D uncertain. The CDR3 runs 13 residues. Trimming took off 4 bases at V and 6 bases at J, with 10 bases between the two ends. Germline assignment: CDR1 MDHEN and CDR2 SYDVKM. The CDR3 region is CASSSSRVQPQHF. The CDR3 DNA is TGTGCCAGCAGTTCCTCGAGGGTTCAGCCCCAGCATTTT.

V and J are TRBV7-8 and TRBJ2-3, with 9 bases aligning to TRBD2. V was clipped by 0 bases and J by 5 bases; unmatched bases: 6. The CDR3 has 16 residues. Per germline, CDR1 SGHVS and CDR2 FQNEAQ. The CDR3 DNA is TGTGCCAGCAGCTTAGCCAGCGGGAGGACAAGAGATACGCAGTATTTT. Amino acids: CASSLASGRTRDTQYF.